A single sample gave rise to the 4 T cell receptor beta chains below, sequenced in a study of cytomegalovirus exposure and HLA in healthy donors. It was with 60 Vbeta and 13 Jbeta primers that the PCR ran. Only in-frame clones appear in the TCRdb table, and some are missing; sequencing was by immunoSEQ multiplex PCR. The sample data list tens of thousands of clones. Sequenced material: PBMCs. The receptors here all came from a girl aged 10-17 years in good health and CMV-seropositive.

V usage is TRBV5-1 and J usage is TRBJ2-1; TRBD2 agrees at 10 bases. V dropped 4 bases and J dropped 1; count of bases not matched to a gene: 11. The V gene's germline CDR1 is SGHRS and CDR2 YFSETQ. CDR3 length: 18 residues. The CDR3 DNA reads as TGCGCCAGCAGCGAACCGAGGACTAGCGGCTATTCCTACAATGAGCAGTTCTTC. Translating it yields CASSEPRTSGYSYNEQFF.

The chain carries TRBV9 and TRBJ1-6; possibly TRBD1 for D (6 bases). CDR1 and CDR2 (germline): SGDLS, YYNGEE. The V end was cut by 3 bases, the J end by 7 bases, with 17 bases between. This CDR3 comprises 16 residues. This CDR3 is CASSAQGSSANSPLHF. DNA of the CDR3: TGTGCCAGCAGCGCCCAGGGGTCCAGCGCGAATTCACCCCTCCACTTT.

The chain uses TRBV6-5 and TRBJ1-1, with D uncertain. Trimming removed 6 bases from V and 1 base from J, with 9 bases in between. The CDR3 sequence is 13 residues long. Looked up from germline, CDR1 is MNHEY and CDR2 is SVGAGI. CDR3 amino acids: CASRNVRNTEAFF. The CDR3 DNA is TGTGCCAGCAGGAACGTCAGGAACACTGAAGCTTTCTTT.

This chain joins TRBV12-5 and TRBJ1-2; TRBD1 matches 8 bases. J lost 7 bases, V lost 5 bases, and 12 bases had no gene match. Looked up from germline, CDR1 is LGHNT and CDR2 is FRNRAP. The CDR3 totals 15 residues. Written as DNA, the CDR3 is TGTGCTAGTGGTCGCTCAGCAACAGGGGGAAGTGGCTACACCTTC. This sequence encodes CASGRSATGGSGYTF.